The clone carrying this T cell receptor beta chain was seen a handful of times. Its specificity is unknown. Germline is not matched at one junction end, which may reflect a read error. Germline CDR1 reads LNHDA; CDR2 reads SQIVND (reference sequence). CDR3 length equals 15 residues. These data belong to a study of T cells after posttransplantation cyclophosphamide. This table comes from immunoSEQ multiplex PCR, and its TCRdb copy is limited to in-frame clones, with some not included. The specimen has approximately 35,000 clones, none found just once. General study points: After PTCy, TRB diversity resembled that of CNI/methotrexate controls.

The receptor comes from a girl aged 5 to 17 in good health, CMV-negative, and a related stem cell transplant donor. The J gene is TRBJ1-1, the V gene TRBV19; 9 positions match TRBD1. The sequencing sample was made of PBMCs. CDR3 residues: CVSSMRSQGQGEAFF. In DNA form, the CDR3 reads TGTGTCAGTAGTATGAGGTCCCAGGGACAGGGCGAAGCTTTCTTT.